This T cell receptor (beta chain) was captured by sequencing in a study of response to subunit inactivated influenza vaccine. In TCRdb, the RT-PCR reads were re-called with MiXCR into one record per CDR3 protein. This table holds 650,000 to 700,000 distinct CDR3 sequences, around 16% found once. Study observations and caveats: That few new T cells are recruited by each seasonal influenza vaccination was the authors' suggestion.

Germline V lookup: CDR1 KGHSH, CDR2 LQKENI. Trimming took 3 bases from V and 1 from J, leaving 12 bases between them. This CDR3 has 15 amino acids. In this sample, this clonotype turned up a few times. Its matching antigen is unknown. The sequence derives from a man in his fifties who received an inactivated influenza vaccine. The chain employs TRBV18 and TRBJ2-5; D remains unclear. The sequencing used PBMCs from blood, collected approximately 12 days after vaccination. CDR3 in amino acids: CASSPLAGSQETQYF. CDR3 bases: TGTGCCAGCTCACCGCTCGCCGGCAGCCAAGAGACCCAGTACTTC. Based on the CDR3 plus reference TRBV18 and TRBJ2-5, the full variable domain is NAGVMQNPRHLVRRRGQEARLRCSPMKGHSHVYWYRQLPEEGLKFMVYLQKENIIDESGMPKERFSAEFPKEGPSILRIQQVVRGDSAAYFCASSPLAGSQETQYFGPGTRLLVL.